These T cell receptor beta chains were read from a single sample in a study of OX40 agonist ivuxolimab in advanced cancers. Here immunoSEQ multiplex PCR was the method, and the copy in TCRdb shows in-frame clones only, minus some. The table includes about 52,000 clones, around four fifths detected once. The input for sequencing was CD4+ or CD8+ T cells sorted from blood, taken in a trial of the OX40 agonist ivuxolimab. All receptors derive from an adult with an advanced solid tumor such as melanoma, head and neck, liver or kidney cancer. The CDR3 runs from the conserved cysteine through the conserved F or W. Each record gives: D gene, V gene, clone size, J gene, CDR3 DNA, CDR3 protein. D genes are given only for firm matches. Size is omitted from some rows. Given values are once, few, many or a class for expanded clones.

d_call: -; v_call: TRBV15; clone_size: -; j_call: TRBJ2-5; cdr3_nt: TGTGCCACCAGCAGAGGGCTGACCCAAGAGACCCAGTACTTC; cdr3_aa: CATSRGLTQETQYF
d_call: TRBD2; v_call: TRBV27; clone_size: -; j_call: TRBJ2-1; cdr3_nt: TGTGCCAGCAGTTTAGCTAGCGGGGGGGCCTATGAGCAGTTCTTC; cdr3_aa: CASSLASGGAYEQFF
d_call: TRBD1; v_call: TRBV19; clone_size: -; j_call: TRBJ2-2; cdr3_nt: TGTGCCAGTAGTACCAGGGGGCAGAACACCGGGGAGCTGTTTTTT; cdr3_aa: CASSTRGQNTGELFF
d_call: -; v_call: TRBV6-5; clone_size: -; j_call: TRBJ1-1; cdr3_nt: TGTGCCAGCAGCCGTAAAGCAGGGAACACTGAAGCTTTCTTT; cdr3_aa: CASSRKAGNTEAFF
d_call: TRBD1; v_call: TRBV5-4; clone_size: -; j_call: TRBJ2-7; cdr3_nt: TGTGCCAGCAGCTTTCTGTCTCCCGGGACAGGGAGCGAGCAGTACTTC; cdr3_aa: CASSFLSPGTGSEQYF
d_call: -; v_call: TRBV5-1; clone_size: -; j_call: TRBJ1-2; cdr3_nt: TGCGCCAGCAGCTTGGGGTCTAACTATGGCTACACCTTC; cdr3_aa: CASSLGSNYGYTF
d_call: TRBD1; v_call: TRBV10-3; clone_size: -; j_call: TRBJ1-6; cdr3_nt: TGTGCCATCAGTGAGACAGGGAGACAGGGAGGATCACCCCTCCACTTT; cdr3_aa: CAISETGRQGGSPLHF
d_call: TRBD1; v_call: TRBV2; clone_size: -; j_call: TRBJ2-5; cdr3_nt: TGTGCCAGCAGTGAAGACGCGGGCAGGGGGGAGACCCAGTACTTC; cdr3_aa: CASSEDAGRGETQYF
d_call: TRBD2; v_call: TRBV2; clone_size: -; j_call: TRBJ2-3; cdr3_nt: TGTGCCAGCAGTGGGACTAGCGCTCTGTTCCGCACAGATACGCAGTATTTT; cdr3_aa: CASSGTSALFRTDTQYF
d_call: -; v_call: TRBV5-4; clone_size: -; j_call: TRBJ1-1; cdr3_nt: TGTGCCAGCAGCGTTGGCCCATCTGAAGCTTTCTTT; cdr3_aa: CASSVGPSEAFF
d_call: -; v_call: TRBV27; clone_size: -; j_call: TRBJ1-1; cdr3_nt: TGTGCCAGCAGTATCGCTTCAGGGTATGGGGAGAACACTGAAGCTTTCTTT; cdr3_aa: CASSIASGYGENTEAFF
d_call: -; v_call: TRBV4-2; clone_size: -; j_call: TRBJ2-2; cdr3_nt: TGTGCCAGCAGCGTACTGGCGGGACAGAACACCGGGGAGCTGTTTTTT; cdr3_aa: CASSVLAGQNTGELFF
d_call: TRBD1; v_call: TRBV19; clone_size: -; j_call: TRBJ1-2; cdr3_nt: TGTGCCAGTAGTATAGCGCGGGACAGCTATGGCTACACCTTC; cdr3_aa: CASSIARDSYGYTF
d_call: -; v_call: TRBV19; clone_size: large; j_call: TRBJ2-1; cdr3_nt: TGTGCCAGCTCCGAAGGGGTCTACAATGAGCAGTTCTTC; cdr3_aa: CASSEGVYNEQFF
d_call: TRBD1; v_call: TRBV27; clone_size: -; j_call: TRBJ2-5; cdr3_nt: TGTGCCAGCAGTCTCACCGACCTCGACAGGGGAGAGACCCAGTACTTC; cdr3_aa: CASSLTDLDRGETQYF
d_call: TRBD1; v_call: TRBV27; clone_size: -; j_call: TRBJ1-1; cdr3_nt: TGTGCCAGCAGTCCGGACAGGGTCCTAAAGGACACTGAAGCTTTCTTT; cdr3_aa: CASSPDRVLKDTEAFF
d_call: -; v_call: TRBV18; clone_size: -; j_call: TRBJ2-3; cdr3_nt: TGTGCCAGCTCACCCCCTCAGAGAGATACGCAGTATTTT; cdr3_aa: CASSPPQRDTQYF
d_call: TRBD2; v_call: TRBV14; clone_size: -; j_call: TRBJ2-1; cdr3_nt: TGTGCCAGCAGCCACGGGACTAGTGGCAATGAGCAGTTCTTC; cdr3_aa: CASSHGTSGNEQFF
d_call: -; v_call: TRBV6-1; clone_size: -; j_call: TRBJ1-3; cdr3_nt: TGTGCCAGCGGTGGGGGGCAGGGTTCGTACTTCTCTGGAAACACCATATATTTT; cdr3_aa: CASGGGQGSYFSGNTIYF
d_call: TRBD2; v_call: TRBV28; clone_size: -; j_call: TRBJ2-7; cdr3_nt: TGTGCCAGCAGAACACCGGGACTAGGGGTGCAGTACTTC; cdr3_aa: CASRTPGLGVQYF
d_call: -; v_call: TRBV6-6; clone_size: -; j_call: TRBJ2-5; cdr3_nt: TGTGCCAGCAGTAGCTTCCGGGCTCGCGAAGAGACCCAGTACTTC; cdr3_aa: CASSSFRAREETQYF
d_call: -; v_call: TRBV28; clone_size: once; j_call: TRBJ1-3; cdr3_nt: TGTGCCAGCAGTTCCCCCCGTGCGGCCGGAAACACCATATATTTT; cdr3_aa: CASSSPRAAGNTIYF
d_call: -; v_call: TRBV7-9; clone_size: few; j_call: TRBJ2-3; cdr3_nt: TGTGCCAGCAGCTTAGCCCCGGGACATACTATGACAGATACGCAGTATTTT; cdr3_aa: CASSLAPGHTMTDTQYF
d_call: -; v_call: TRBV30; clone_size: once; j_call: TRBJ1-3; cdr3_nt: TGTGCCTGGAGTTGGGAGTTGCGAAACACCATATATTTT; cdr3_aa: CAWSWELRNTIYF
d_call: -; v_call: TRBV18; clone_size: -; j_call: TRBJ1-2; cdr3_nt: TGTGCCAGCTCACCATCCCAGACTAACTATGGCTACACCTTC; cdr3_aa: CASSPSQTNYGYTF
d_call: TRBD1; v_call: TRBV5-1; clone_size: -; j_call: TRBJ1-2; cdr3_nt: TGCGCCAGCAGCATCTGGGGTGGGACAGGGGATAGCTACACCTTC; cdr3_aa: CASSIWGGTGDSYTF
d_call: TRBD1; v_call: TRBV6-1; clone_size: -; j_call: TRBJ1-1; cdr3_nt: TGTGCCAGCACCCTACTGACAGGGGGGTACACTGAAGCTTTCTTT; cdr3_aa: CASTLLTGGYTEAFF
d_call: TRBD2; v_call: TRBV7-8; clone_size: -; j_call: TRBJ2-1; cdr3_nt: TGTGCCAGCAGCCGGACTAGCGGGTACAATGAGCAGTTCTTC; cdr3_aa: CASSRTSGYNEQFF
d_call: TRBD2; v_call: TRBV29-1; clone_size: -; j_call: TRBJ2-3; cdr3_nt: TGCAGCTTTTCTTCCGCGCGGGGGAGGGATACGCAGTATTTT; cdr3_aa: CSFSSARGRDTQYF
d_call: -; v_call: TRBV14; clone_size: -; j_call: TRBJ1-2; cdr3_nt: TGTGCCAGCAGCCAAGTCCCGGCGAACTATGGCTACACCTTC; cdr3_aa: CASSQVPANYGYTF
d_call: TRBD1; v_call: TRBV28; clone_size: -; j_call: TRBJ1-1; cdr3_nt: TGTGCCAGCAGGGCTGACAGGGGGGGGAACACTGAAGCTTTCTTT; cdr3_aa: CASRADRGGNTEAFF
d_call: TRBD2; v_call: TRBV2; clone_size: -; j_call: TRBJ2-2; cdr3_nt: TGTGCCAGCAGTGAAGCTAGCGGGGGGGGCGGGGAGCTGTTTTTT; cdr3_aa: CASSEASGGGGELFF